The present T cell receptor (beta chain) was sequenced within a study of control samples from healthy donors and cancer patients. CDR1 is LNHNV and CDR2 is YYDKDF in the germline V gene (reference sequence). The CDR3 has 14 residues. V trimming: 6 bases; J trimming: 1 base; junction bases outside the gene matches: 0. This clone came up a few times. Assay: immunoSEQ multiplex PCR; the TCRdb copy retains only in-frame clones and omits some. This table has tens of thousands of clones, around 84% appearing once. V usage is TRBV15 and J usage is TRBJ2-3; 11 bases match TRBD2. Sequences were obtained from PBMCs. The receptor's source is a woman between 50 and 59 years old with lung cancer. In DNA form, the CDR3 reads TGTGCCACCAGACTAGCGGGGGGCACAGATACGCAGTATTTT. This translates into CATRLAGGTDTQYF.